This TCR beta chain derives from a study of tumor-infiltrating lymphocytes in primary liver carcinoma. The source material, roughly 18-33 mg of unsorted bulk tissue, was used to co-extract RNA and DNA. The CDR3 length is 16 residues. Trimming removed 5 bases from V and 2 bases from J, with 17 bases in between. CDR1 is MNHNY and CDR2 is SVGAGI in the germline V gene (reference sequence). Reverse transcription of about 500 ng total RNA with a constant-region primer produced TCR beta cDNA. The TCR beta library was amplified through three nested multiplex PCR rounds in a modified ARM-PCR procedure. PCR rounds one and two used TRBV1-TRBV30 forward primers with a C-beta reverse primer for 10 cycles each. Using its own MiXCR run on the multiplex PCR reads, TCRdb lists one record per CDR3 protein. This sample has roughly 23,000 distinct CDR3 sequences; roughly 78% occur once, and the top ten carry about two fifths.

This receptor was identified in a man aged 40-49 years with primary liver carcinoma and hepatitis B virus infection. The chain is built from TRBV6-6 and TRBJ2-3; D is possibly TRBD2 (5 bases). Sample: liver tumor tissue from sampling region 1. Specified subset: tumor region T1, superior pole. Here the CDR3 DNA reads TGTGCCAGCAGTCCCATCGCGGGTGGAGTCACAGATACGCAGTATTTT. This encodes CASSPIAGGVTDTQYF.